This is a list of T cell receptor beta chains from one sample in a study of glioma-infiltrating T cells. Via MiXCR, TCRdb re-called the multiplex PCR reads, giving one row per CDR3 protein. The data contain about 89,000 distinct CDR3 sequences, 23% of them singletons. The sequenced sample was glioma tissue, nonneoplastic brain tissue, or PBMCs (not recorded which). These receptors all come from a human donor with low-grade glioma or glioblastoma, undergoing nonglioma brain surgery, or in good health (not recorded which). CDR3s include the opening cysteine and the closing phenylalanine or tryptophan. A D gene is named only where the DNA matches it firmly. Some rows have no size entry. The others give once, few or many, or a class for an expanded clone.

j_call v_call clone_size d_call cdr3_aa cdr3_nt
TRBJ1-6 TRBV9 many - CASSLDMRPNSPLHF TGTGCCAGCAGTTTGGACATGCGTCCCAATTCACCCCTCCACTTT
TRBJ1-5 TRBV18 - - CASSQKFRSAGLQGQPQHF TGTGCCAGCTCACAAAAGTTTAGGTCGGCAGGACTTCAAGGACAGCCCCAGCATTTT
TRBJ2-5 TRBV2 many - CASSGLGSGPETQYF TGTGCCAGCAGTGGGCTCGGGAGCGGTCCGGAGACCCAGTACTTC
TRBJ1-1 TRBV19 few - CASSREALLNTEAFF TGTGCCAGTTCTCGAGAGGCCCTCCTGAACACTGAAGCTTTCTTT
TRBJ2-7 TRBV6-5 many TRBD2 CASSYGTSGGYEQYF TGTGCCAGCAGTTACGGTACTAGCGGGGGTTACGAGCAGTACTTC
TRBJ1-3 TRBV4-1 many - CASSQRGLAGAGNTIYF TGCGCCAGCAGCCAAAGGGGACTCGCAGGGGCAGGAAACACCATATATTTT
TRBJ1-1 TRBV5-4 - - CASGTGGREAFF TGTGCCAGCGGCACGGGGGGTAGAGAAGCTTTCTTT
TRBJ1-2 TRBV6-1 many TRBD1 CASTVDRAGGYTF TGTGCCAGCACTGTGGACAGGGCCGGCGGCTACACCTTC
TRBJ1-2 TRBV14 few - CASSQGVPGYTF TGTGCCAGCAGCCAAGGCGTGCCCGGCTACACCTTC
TRBJ1-1 TRBV27 many - CASSLLGSRYTEAFF TGTGCCAGCAGTTTATTGGGAAGCCGGTACACTGAAGCTTTCTTT
TRBJ2-3 TRBV24-1 few TRBD1 CATSDSRTGRTDTQYF TGTGCCACCAGTGATTCCCGGACAGGGAGGACAGATACGCAGTATTTT
TRBJ2-7 TRBV30 - - CAWSGPNPYEQYF TGTGCCTGGAGTGGACCTAATCCCTACGAGCAGTACTTC
TRBJ2-5 TRBV7-9 - - CASSLASGGEETQYF TGTGCCAGCAGCTTAGCTAGCGGAGGGGAAGAGACCCAGTACTTC
TRBJ2-1 TRBV7-9 few - CASSLGVSYNEQFF TGTGCCAGCAGCCTAGGGGTATCCTACAATGAGCAGTTCTTC
TRBJ2-5 TRBV7-2 many - CASSAGQQETQYF TGTGCCAGCAGCGCGGGACAGCAAGAGACCCAGTACTTC
TRBJ1-5 TRBV6-2/TRBV6-3 - - CASSTTGLSNQHQHF TGTGCCAGCAGTACCACAGGGTTAAGCAATCAACACCAGCATTTT
TRBJ1-1 TRBV10-2 many TRBD1 CASSPGQGGTEAFF TGCGCCAGCAGCCCGGGACAGGGCGGCACTGAAGCTTTCTTT
TRBJ1-5 TRBV2 - - CASSASVQKRNQPQHF TGTGCCAGCAGTGCTAGTGTACAGAAACGCAATCAGCCCCAGCATTTT
TRBJ1-1 TRBV20-1 many TRBD1 CSASGQGNTEAFF TGCAGTGCTAGTGGACAGGGGAACACTGAAGCTTTCTTT
TRBJ2-3 TRBV11-2 - TRBD2 CASSSIAGLTDTQYF TGTGCCAGCAGCTCCATAGCGGGTCTCACAGATACGCAGTATTTT
TRBJ1-2 TRBV12-3/TRBV12-4 - - CASSFWRDGYTF TGTGCCAGCAGTTTCTGGCGGGATGGCTACACCTTC
TRBJ1-5 TRBV19 few - CASSIWGKGNQPQHF TGTGCCAGTAGTATCTGGGGGAAAGGGAATCAGCCCCAGCATTTT
TRBJ1-5 TRBV6-1 few - CASRLGLDQPQHF TGTGCCAGCAGATTGGGTTTAGATCAGCCCCAGCATTTT
TRBJ1-3 TRBV27 - - CASTAPGRGNNTIYF TGTGCCAGCACCGCCCCGGGACGGGGAAACAACACCATATATTTT
TRBJ2-2 TRBV24-1 many - CATGTPNTGELFF TGTGCCACCGGGACACCGAACACCGGGGAGCTGTTTTTT
TRBJ2-1 TRBV19 - - CSSNGIPGNEQFF TGTTCCAGTAATGGGATCCCGGGCAATGAGCAGTTCTTC
TRBJ2-7 TRBV29-1 many - CSGRDGAYEQYF TGCAGCGGCCGGGACGGAGCCTACGAGCAGTACTTC